What follows are 26 T cell receptor beta chains derived from one specimen sequenced in a study of shared T cell receptors in the human thymus. TCRdb's copy holds only in-frame clones and misses some; the assay was immunoSEQ multiplex PCR. The table shows some 400,000 clones, with 85% to 95% occurring only once. Sequencing input: thymocytes. Receptors originate from a human donor.

This rearrangement joins TRBV15 to TRBJ2-1; 7 positions agree with TRBD2. The V gene end was trimmed by 0 bases and the J gene end by 12 bases; junction bases not matched to a gene: 11. The CDR3 contains 15 residues. From germline, CDR1 is LNHNV and CDR2 YYDKDF (reference sequence). The CDR3 DNA is TGTGCCACCAGCAGAGATCGAGGGACTACCGCGTCGCAGTTCTTC. Its translation is CATSRDRGTTASQFF. The whole variable domain, remainder taken from reference TRBV15 and TRBJ2-1, is DAMVIQNPRYQVTQFGKPVTLSCSQTLNHNVMYWYQQKSSQAPKLLFHYYDKDFNNEADTPDNFQSRRPNTSFCFLDIRSPGLGDTAMYLCATSRDRGTTASQFFGPGTRLTVL.

The chain joins TRBV18 to TRBJ2-2, with D uncertain. The CDR3 sequence is 14 residues long. Germline lookup yields CDR1 KGHSH and CDR2 LQKENI. Between the trimmed V and J ends, which lost 6 bases and 1 base, there was a span of 9 bases. The CDR3 spells CASSPSGNTGELFF. The CDR3 nucleotides read TGTGCCAGCTCTCCAAGTGGGAACACCGGGGAGCTGTTTTTT.

The rearrangement uses TRBV5-4 and TRBJ2-3, with 8 bases that match TRBD1. From germline, CDR1 is SGHNT and CDR2 YYREEE (reference sequence). V shed 4 bases, J shed 8 bases, and the junction held 9 bases outside the gene matches. This CDR3 comprises 14 residues. CDR3 DNA: TGTGCCAGCAGCCGGGACAGGATTAATGGTACGCAGTATTTT. It encodes CASSRDRINGTQYF.

V usage is TRBV11-2 and J usage is TRBJ2-7, with TRBD2 identical over 9 bases. CDR3 length: 15 residues. Trimming at V came to 7 bases and at J to 1 base, leaving 8 bases not matched to a gene. Germline V gene sequence: CDR1 SGHAT, CDR2 FQNNGV. The CDR3 DNA follows: TGTGCCAGCAACCCGACTAGCGGAGTTTCCTACGAGCAGTACTTC. Its protein product is CASNPTSGVSYEQYF.

On this clone itself: The identical CDR3 is also encoded by other nucleotide sequences in the sample. CDR3: CASSLRTRDNEQFF. CDR3 nucleotide sequence: TGTGCCAGCAGCTTGAGGACACGGGACAATGAGCAGTTCTTC. The chain links TRBV5-6 to TRBJ2-1; a weak D match, TRBD1 (5 bases). This CDR3 region has 14 residues. With 1 base removed from V and 5 bases from J, the gap between germline ends came to 10 bases. CDR1 and CDR2 (germline): SGHDT, YYEEEE.

V is TRBV6-1 and J is TRBJ1-4, with D maybe TRBD1 (5 bases). In germline, CDR1 is MNHNS, CDR2 SASEGT. The V end lost 5 bases, the J end lost 5 bases, and 15 bases lay between the germline ends. This CDR3 is built from 15 residues. Here the CDR3 reads CASSPPREPNEKLFF. The CDR3 DNA reads as TGTGCCAGCAGTCCCCCCAGGGAACCGAATGAAAAACTGTTTTTT.

The rearrangement links TRBV28 to TRBJ1-5, with D unresolved. This CDR3 has 15 residues. Germline CDR1 MDHEN, CDR2 SYDVKM. The V and J ends lost 6 bases and 1 base respectively, with 13 bases between them. The CDR3 reads CASRYPGGSNQPQHF. The DNA for the CDR3 is TGTGCCAGCAGGTATCCAGGAGGCAGCAATCAGCCCCAGCATTTT.

The chain couples TRBV28 to TRBJ2-7; D is ambiguous. V was clipped by 3 bases and J by 2 bases, with 29 bases between them. CDR3 length equals 20 residues. Germline values: CDR1 MDHEN, CDR2 SYDVKM. CDR3 amino acids: CASSFIAPGWSPCPTYEQYF. CDR3 nucleotide sequence: TGTGCCAGCAGTTTTATCGCGCCTGGTTGGTCCCCTTGCCCCACCTACGAGCAGTACTTC.

The genes are TRBV27 and TRBJ2-7, with D perhaps TRBD1 (5 bases). The V end lost 1 base, the J end lost 12 bases, and 16 bases lay between the germline ends. Germline assignment: CDR1 MNHEY and CDR2 SMNVEV (reference sequence). The CDR3 is 13 residues long. The CDR3 sequence: CASSLFQTERAYF. The CDR3 DNA reads TGTGCCAGCAGTTTATTTCAGACAGAAAGAGCGTACTTC.

V usage is TRBV4-1 and J usage is TRBJ2-7; D might be TRBD2 (5 bases). The germline V and J ends were trimmed by 0 bases and 3 bases, with 21 bases remaining between them. CDR3 length: 18 amino acids. Per the germline V gene, CDR1 is MGHRA and CDR2 is YSYEKL. CDR3 sequence reads: CASSQDWARDWVIYEQYF. The DNA of the CDR3 is TGCGCCAGCAGCCAAGATTGGGCCCGGGATTGGGTCATCTACGAGCAGTACTTC.

The chain links TRBV4-1 to TRBJ1-1; D gene ambiguous. This CDR3 contains 16 residues. Germline V gives CDR1 MGHRA, CDR2 YSYEKL. Trimming took off 1 base at V and 0 bases at J, with 12 bases between the two ends. The CDR3 loop reads CASSQGTQIMNTEAFF. CDR3 DNA: TGCGCCAGCAGCCAAGGGACCCAGATCATGAACACTGAAGCTTTCTTT.

The gene calls are TRBV7-2 and TRBJ2-7, with a possible D match to TRBD1 (6 bases). Trimming took off 4 bases at V and 1 base at J, with 17 bases between the two ends. This CDR3 spans 16 amino acids. CDR1 and CDR2 from the germline V gene are SGHTA and FQGNSA. The CDR3 region has the DNA TGTGCCAGCAGCTCCCACAGGGATGCAATTTCCTACGAGCAGTACTTC. Translating gives CASSSHRDAISYEQYF. Drawing the rest from reference TRBV7-2 and TRBJ2-7, the complete variable domain is GAGVSQSPSNKVTEKGKDVELRCDPISGHTALYWYRQSLGQGLEFLIYFQGNSAPDKSGLPSDRFSAERTGGSVSTLTIQRTQQEDSAVYLCASSSHRDAISYEQYFGPGTRLTVT.

The V and J genes are TRBV7-2 and TRBJ2-7; 8 positions agree with TRBD2. Germline values: CDR1 SGHTA, CDR2 FQGNSA. This CDR3 region has 15 residues. J was trimmed by 4 bases and V by 5 bases; bases with no gene match: 10. CDR3: CASSASGTREYEQYF. As DNA, the CDR3 is TGTGCCAGCAGCGCCTCCGGGACTAGGGAGTACGAGCAGTACTTC.

The V call is TRBV30, the J call TRBJ2-7; 12 nucleotides line up with TRBD2. Unmatched junction bases numbered 12, after V lost 3 bases and J lost 9 bases. This CDR3 contains 15 residues. CDR1 is GTSNPN, CDR2 SVGIG, per germline (reference sequence). This CDR3 reads CAWSTNGLAGCGQYF. CDR3 in DNA: TGTGCCTGGAGCACCAACGGACTAGCGGGGTGTGGGCAGTACTTC. Together with reference TRBV30 and TRBJ2-7, the CDR3 gives the full variable domain: SQTIHQWPATLVQPVGSPLSLECTVEGTSNPNLYWYRQAAGRGLQLLFYSVGIGQISSEVPQNLSASRPQDRQFILSSKKLLLSDSGFYLCAWSTNGLAGCGQYFGPGTRLTVT.

This sequence joins TRBV5-8 and TRBJ2-7; D uncertain. The CDR3 loop spans 13 amino acids. The germline CDR1 and CDR2 sequences are SGHTS and YDEGEE. V was trimmed by 3 bases and J by 2 bases, leaving 9 bases between them. CDR3 in amino acids: CASSWDVTYEQYF. As DNA, the CDR3 is TGTGCCAGCAGCTGGGATGTGACCTACGAGCAGTACTTC.

The chain couples TRBV21-1 to TRBJ2-5. TRBV21-1 is a pseudogene. CDR3 length: 16 residues. CDR3 loop: CASSVFCYTFSETQYF. CDR3 sequence (DNA): TGTGCCAGCAGTGTATTTTGCTACACTTTCTCTGAGACCCAGTACTTC.

The V gene is TRBV11-2, the J gene TRBJ2-7; TRBD2 matches 7 bases. The germline gives CDR1 SGHAT, CDR2 FQNNGV. The V gene end was trimmed by 5 bases and the J gene end by 0 bases; junction bases not matched to a gene: 10. The CDR3 loop spans 16 amino acids. CDR3 DNA sequence: TGTGCCAGCAGCCCCACCAGCGGGAAAAGCTCCTACGAGCAGTACTTC. Protein sequence: CASSPTSGKSSYEQYF. The variable domain in full, with the rest retrieved from reference TRBV11-2 and TRBJ2-7, is EAGVAQSPRYKIIEKRQSVAFWCNPISGHATLYWYQQILGQGPKLLIQFQNNGVVDDSQLPKDRFSAERLKGVDSTLKIQPAKLEDSAVYLCASSPTSGKSSYEQYFGPGTRLTVT.

V gene TRBV19 combines with J gene TRBJ1-1; D call uncertain. Germline CDR1 and CDR2: LNHDA and SQIVND (reference sequence). This CDR3 region has 16 residues. V lost 7 bases to trimming and J lost 2 bases, with 20 bases between them. The DNA of the CDR3 is TGTGCCAGTACCATAGTATTCGGCGGGCAAAACACTGAAGCTTTCTTT. It yields the protein CASTIVFGGQNTEAFF.

The chain uses TRBV25-1 and TRBJ2-7; 9 positions agree with TRBD1. CDR3 length: 15 amino acids. J lost 4 bases, V lost 4 bases, and 8 bases had no gene match. Germline lookup yields CDR1 MGHDK and CDR2 SYGVNS. The DNA for the CDR3 is TGTGCCAGCAGTGGAGATGGACAGGGGCTTTACGAGCAGTACTTC. It codes for CASSGDGQGLYEQYF.

The chain joins TRBV7-9 to TRBJ2-1; no reliable D call. V dropped 5 bases and J dropped 1 base, with 24 bases sitting between them. Germline CDR1 SEHNR, CDR2 FQNEAQ (reference sequence). The CDR3 spans 19 residues. The CDR3 region has the DNA TGTGCCAGCAGCCCACAAAAGGGCAGTAACCAGGAATCCTACAATGAGCAGTTCTTC. Protein sequence: CASSPQKGSNQESYNEQFF.

V usage is TRBV6-5 and J usage is TRBJ2-3; maybe TRBD1 (5 bases). Trimming took off 8 bases at V and 5 bases at J, with 11 bases between the two ends. From germline, CDR1 is MNHEY and CDR2 SVGAGI. This CDR3 contains 12 residues. CDR3 nucleotide sequence: TGTGCCAGCCCAGGGCCGGGAGATACGCAGTATTTT. Translating it yields CASPGPGDTQYF.

The chain carries TRBV5-1 and TRBJ2-7; TRBD1 matches 9 bases. CDR3 length: 15 residues. With 0 bases clipped from V and 0 bases from J, the junction kept 1 base outside the gene matches. The V gene's germline CDR1 is SGHRS and CDR2 YFSETQ. CDR3 in amino acids: CASSLGDRDSYEQYF. In nucleotides, the CDR3 is TGCGCCAGCAGCTTGGGGGACAGGGACTCCTACGAGCAGTACTTC.

This chain links TRBV27 with TRBJ1-5; 7 bases align to TRBD1. V dropped 3 bases and J dropped 4; count of bases not matched to a gene: 6. The CDR3 is 15 amino acids. Germline V gives CDR1 MNHEY, CDR2 SMNVEV (reference sequence). The CDR3 DNA follows: TGTGCCAGCAGTTTGGCGGGACAGACTAATCAGCCCCAGCATTTT. This gives the protein CASSLAGQTNQPQHF.

The chain combines TRBV6-1 with TRBJ2-5; D not certain. Germline V CDR1 and CDR2: MNHNS, SASEGT. The length of the CDR3 is 16 residues. Between the trimmed V and J ends, which lost 0 bases and 6 bases, there was a span of 17 bases. Here the CDR3 DNA reads TGTGCCAGCAGTGAAGCCCCCCAGCTCAACCCACAGACCCAGTACTTC. Translation gives CASSEAPQLNPQTQYF.

J is TRBJ2-7 and V is TRBV12-1. TRBV12-1 is marked as a pseudogene. The CDR3 runs to 10 residues. CDR3 nucleotides: TGTGCCAGCACCCCAGGGCGGGACAACTTC. As protein: CASTPGRDNF.

The rearrangement joins TRBV5-1 to TRBJ1-2; D not resolved. The germline V gene has CDR1 SGHRS and CDR2 YFSETQ. CDR3 length equals 15 residues. Deletions cut 0 bases from V and 3 bases from J, with 12 bases between. CDR3 residues: CASSLESRTDYGYTF. CDR3 DNA sequence: TGCGCCAGCAGCTTGGAGAGCAGGACTGACTATGGCTACACCTTC.